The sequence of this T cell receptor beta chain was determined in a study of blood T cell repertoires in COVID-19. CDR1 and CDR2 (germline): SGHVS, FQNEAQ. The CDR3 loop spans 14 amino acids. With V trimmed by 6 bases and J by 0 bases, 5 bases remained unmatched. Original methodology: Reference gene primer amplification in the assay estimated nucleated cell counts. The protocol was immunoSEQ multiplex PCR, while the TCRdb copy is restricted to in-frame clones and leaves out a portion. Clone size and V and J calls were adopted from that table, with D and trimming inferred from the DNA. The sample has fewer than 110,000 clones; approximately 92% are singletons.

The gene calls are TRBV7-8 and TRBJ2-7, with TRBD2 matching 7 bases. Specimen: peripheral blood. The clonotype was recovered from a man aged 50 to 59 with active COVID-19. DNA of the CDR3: TGTGCCAGCAGGGGAGCGGGGCTCTCCTACGAGCAGTACTTC. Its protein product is CASRGAGLSYEQYF.